Sequencing of this TCR beta chain was carried out in a study of cytomegalovirus exposure and HLA in healthy donors. Whole-study results and caveats: Associated with cytomegalovirus, according to the listing, were around 160 TCR beta chains.

The primer mix had 60 Vbeta and 13 Jbeta primers. Profiling relied on immunoSEQ multiplex PCR, and the TCRdb table lists in-frame clones only, not all of them. The repertoire holds 160,000 or so clones, roughly four fifths seen once, with around a tenth in the top ten. Remarks on this clone: Antigen specificity is unknown.

Germline CDR1 MDHEN, CDR2 SYDVKM. The V segment lost 6 bases and the J segment 9 bases; nucleotides outside the gene matches: 17. The CDR3 is made up of 16 amino acids. What was sequenced was PBMCs. The clonotype comes from a man aged 45-65 years in good health and CMV-seropositive. This chain links TRBV28 with TRBJ2-1; 7 nucleotides agree with TRBD2. The CDR3 spells CASSLAAGVGSVEQFF. In DNA form, the CDR3 reads TGTGCCAGCAGCCTGGCGGCGGGGGTAGGTTCTGTTGAGCAGTTCTTC. Full variable domain (remainder filled in from reference TRBV28 and TRBJ2-1): DVKVTQSSRYLVKRTGEKVFLECVQDMDHENMFWYRQDPGLGLRLIYFSYDVKMKEKGDIPEGYSVSREKKERFSLILESASTNQTSMYLCASSLAAGVGSVEQFFGPGTRLTVL.